The rows below give T cell receptor beta chains drawn from one sample of a study of PD-L1 blockade in urothelial cancer. Produced via immunoSEQ multiplex PCR; TCRdb's table is partial and in-frame only. The sample holds about 88,000 clones, 90% seen once. The sequencing used PBMCs, collected around atezolizumab (anti-PD-L1) treatment. These receptors came from a man aged 55-75 years with urothelial cancer. The CDR3 runs from the conserved cysteine through the conserved F or W. Fields, in order: clone size, D gene, V gene, J gene, CDR3 protein, CDR3 DNA. D genes are given only for firm matches. The listing skips clone size in some rows; elsewhere it reads once, few, many or a size class.

>NA|NA|TRBV5-1|TRBJ1-1
CASSSNKNTEAFF
TGCGCCAGCAGCTCCAACAAGAACACTGAAGCTTTCTTT
>few|TRBD1|TRBV2|TRBJ1-4
CASSTTGKLFF
TGTGCCAGCAGTACGACAGGGAAACTGTTTTTT
>once|TRBD2|TRBV5-1|TRBJ2-1
CASSLVAGGPNEQFF
TGCGCCAGCAGCTTGGTAGCGGGAGGGCCAAATGAGCAGTTCTTC
>NA|NA|TRBV19|TRBJ1-1
CASSMQRSTEAFF
TGTGCCAGTAGTATGCAGAGGAGCACTGAAGCTTTCTTT
>NA|NA|TRBV7-8|TRBJ2-7
CASSRTGLYEQYF
TGTGCCAGCTCCCGAACAGGGCTCTACGAGCAGTACTTC
>NA|TRBD2|TRBV11-2|TRBJ2-7
CASSPRGGERGGLEQYF
TGTGCCAGCAGCCCCCGGGGGGGAGAGCGGGGGGGCCTCGAGCAGTACTTC
>NA|TRBD1|TRBV10-3|TRBJ2-1
CAIRVQGAHNEQFF
TGTGCCATCAGAGTACAGGGGGCGCATAATGAGCAGTTCTTC
>NA|TRBD2|TRBV19|TRBJ2-1
CASSTNLRRGGYNEQFF
TGTGCCAGTAGTACAAATCTGAGGCGGGGGGGCTACAATGAGCAGTTCTTC
>NA|TRBD1|TRBV5-1|TRBJ2-7
CASNYRDRVLEQYF
TGCGCCAGTAACTATCGGGACAGGGTATTGGAGCAGTACTTC
>NA|TRBD1|TRBV5-1|TRBJ2-5
CASSGQGISQETQYF
TGCGCCAGCAGCGGACAGGGGATATCACAAGAGACCCAGTACTTC
>NA|NA|TRBV7-2|TRBJ2-1
CASSFDLGEGQFF
TGTGCCAGCAGCTTTGACTTGGGAGAGGGGCAGTTCTTC
>NA|NA|TRBV5-4|TRBJ1-5
CASSLPDQPQHF
TGTGCCAGCAGCCTACCGGATCAGCCCCAGCATTTT
>NA|TRBD2|TRBV5-6|TRBJ2-5
CASSRGTSALETQYF
TGTGCCAGCAGCCGGGGGACTAGCGCCCTGGAGACCCAGTACTTC
>NA|NA|TRBV7-2|TRBJ2-7
CASSLARERYEQYF
TGTGCCAGCAGCTTAGCCCGGGAGCGATACGAGCAGTACTTC
>NA|NA|TRBV10-3|TRBJ2-2
CAISESWQNTGELFF
TGTGCCATCAGTGAGTCGTGGCAGAACACCGGGGAGCTGTTTTTT
>NA|TRBD2|TRBV7-9|TRBJ2-7
CASFLGGEQYF
TGTGCCAGCTTCCTCGGGGGGGAGCAGTACTTC
>NA|NA|TRBV5-4|TRBJ2-7
CASSADRPREQYF
TGTGCCAGCAGCGCAGACAGGCCTCGGGAGCAGTACTTC